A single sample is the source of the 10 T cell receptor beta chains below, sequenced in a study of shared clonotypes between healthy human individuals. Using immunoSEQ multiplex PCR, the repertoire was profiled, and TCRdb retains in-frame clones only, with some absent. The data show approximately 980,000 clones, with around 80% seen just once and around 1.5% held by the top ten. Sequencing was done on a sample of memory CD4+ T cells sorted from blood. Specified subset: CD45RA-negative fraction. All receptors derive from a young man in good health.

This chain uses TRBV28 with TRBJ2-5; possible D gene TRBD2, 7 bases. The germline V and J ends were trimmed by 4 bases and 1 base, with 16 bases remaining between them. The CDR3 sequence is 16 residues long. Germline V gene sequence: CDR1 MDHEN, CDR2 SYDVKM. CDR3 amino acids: CASSSLRGAVQETQYF. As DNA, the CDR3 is TGTGCCAGCAGTTCCCTCCGGGGGGCGGTCCAAGAGACCCAGTACTTC.

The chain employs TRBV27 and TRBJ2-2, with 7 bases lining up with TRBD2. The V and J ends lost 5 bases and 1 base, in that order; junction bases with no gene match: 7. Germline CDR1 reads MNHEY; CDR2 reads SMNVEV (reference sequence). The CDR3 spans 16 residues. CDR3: CASSQNPSGNTGELFF. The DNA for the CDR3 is TGTGCCAGCAGTCAAAACCCTAGCGGGAACACCGGGGAGCTGTTTTTT.

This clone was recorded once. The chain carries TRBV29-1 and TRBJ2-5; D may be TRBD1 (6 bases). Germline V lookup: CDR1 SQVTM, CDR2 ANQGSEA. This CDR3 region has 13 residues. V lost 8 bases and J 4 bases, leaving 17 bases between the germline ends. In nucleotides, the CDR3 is TGCAGCTACGGACAGACCCCTGGAGAGACCCAGTACTTC. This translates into CSYGQTPGETQYF.

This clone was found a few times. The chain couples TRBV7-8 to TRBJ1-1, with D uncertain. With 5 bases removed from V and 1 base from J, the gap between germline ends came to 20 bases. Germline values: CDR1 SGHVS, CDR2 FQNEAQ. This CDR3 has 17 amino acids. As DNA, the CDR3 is TGTGCCAGCAGCAAAGACCGGGTTCCGGTAAGGAACACTGAAGCTTTCTTT. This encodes CASSKDRVPVRNTEAFF.

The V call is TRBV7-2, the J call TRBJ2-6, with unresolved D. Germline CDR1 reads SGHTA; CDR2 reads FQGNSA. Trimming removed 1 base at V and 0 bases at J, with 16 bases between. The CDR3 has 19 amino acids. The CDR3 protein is CASSLVVGLGYSGANVLTF. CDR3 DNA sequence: TGTGCCAGCAGCTTAGTGGTGGGGTTGGGTTACTCTGGGGCCAACGTCCTGACTTTC.

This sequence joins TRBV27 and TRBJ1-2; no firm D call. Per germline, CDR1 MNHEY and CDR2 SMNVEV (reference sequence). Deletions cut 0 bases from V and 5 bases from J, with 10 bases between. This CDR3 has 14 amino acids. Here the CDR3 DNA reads TGTGCCAGCAGTTTATCTAGGAGCGGGTATGGCTACACCTTC. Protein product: CASSLSRSGYGYTF.

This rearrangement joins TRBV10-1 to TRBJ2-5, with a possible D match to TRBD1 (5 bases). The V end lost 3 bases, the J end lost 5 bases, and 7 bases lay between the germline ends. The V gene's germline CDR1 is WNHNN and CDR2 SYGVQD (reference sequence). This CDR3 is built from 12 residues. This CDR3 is CASSDRDETQYF. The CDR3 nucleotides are TGCGCCAGCAGTGACAGGGATGAGACCCAGTACTTC.

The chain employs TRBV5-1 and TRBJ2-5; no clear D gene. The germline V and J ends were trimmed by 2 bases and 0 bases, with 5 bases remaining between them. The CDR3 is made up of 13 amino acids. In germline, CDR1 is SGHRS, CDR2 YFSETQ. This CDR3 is CASSLTYQETQYF. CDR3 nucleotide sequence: TGCGCCAGCAGCTTAACTTACCAAGAGACCCAGTACTTC.

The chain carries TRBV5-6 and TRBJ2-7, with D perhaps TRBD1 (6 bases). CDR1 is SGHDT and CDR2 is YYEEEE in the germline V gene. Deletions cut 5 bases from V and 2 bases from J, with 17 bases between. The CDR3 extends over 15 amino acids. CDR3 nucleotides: TGTGCCAGCAGGCAAGATCCCGGGACACCCTACGAGCAGTACTTC. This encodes CASRQDPGTPYEQYF.

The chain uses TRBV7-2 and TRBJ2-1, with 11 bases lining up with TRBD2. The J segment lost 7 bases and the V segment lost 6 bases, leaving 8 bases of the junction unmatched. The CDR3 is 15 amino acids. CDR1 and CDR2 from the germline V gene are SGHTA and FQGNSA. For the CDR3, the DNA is TGTGCCAGCAGACTAACTAGCGGGAGAGAGAATGAGCAGTTCTTC. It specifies CASRLTSGRENEQFF. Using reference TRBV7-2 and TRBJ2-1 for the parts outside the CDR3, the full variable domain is GAGVSQSPSNKVTEKGKDVELRCDPISGHTALYWYRQSLGQGLEFLIYFQGNSAPDKSGLPSDRFSAERTGGSVSTLTIQRTQQEDSAVYLCASRLTSGRENEQFFGPGTRLTVL.